Presented here are 20 T cell receptor beta chains from one specimen sequenced in a study of CD8+CD57+ T cells in acquired aplastic anemia (dated by TCRdb to between 2018 and 2020). TCRdb names Illumina HiSeq 2000 as the instrument used. Profiling of TCR beta VDJ combinations and CDR3 sequences used genomic DNA as the template. The public reads were reanalyzed by TCRdb: fastp trimming at Q25, MiXCR alignment, in-frame beta chains only. Merged by CDR3 protein, the rows form single entries marked with the most common genes and DNA. Across this sample there are about 190,000 distinct CDR3 sequences, with about half seen only once. Clones ranked in the top ten supply approximately 15% of the sample. The sequencing input was sorted CD4+, CD8+, or CD8+CD57+ T cells (not recorded which) from PBMCs. The source of these receptors is a human donor in good health, serving as a control.

This clonotype occurred once. The V call is TRBV20-1, the J call TRBJ2-5; D remains unclear. The CDR3 spans 14 residues. Germline V CDR1 and CDR2: DFQATT, SNEGSKA (reference sequence). CDR3 protein: CSVAHRALQETQYF. DNA for the CDR3: TGCAGCGTTGCCCACCGGGCCCTACAAGAGACCCAGTACTTC.

The rearrangement links TRBV15 to TRBJ2-3, with D hard to call. V was cut by 0 bases and J by 3 bases, with 10 bases left in between. This CDR3 contains 15 residues. The germline gives CDR1 LNHNV, CDR2 YYDKDF (reference sequence). CDR3 in amino acids: CATSRDRFGTDTQYF. The CDR3 DNA is TGTGCCACCAGCAGAGATCGGTTTGGGACAGATACGCAGTATTTT.

As to this clonotype: The DNA is omitted, as the CDR3 cannot be located on it reliably, and the CDR3 follows TCRdb's listing. The chain carries TRBV5-1 and TRBJ2-6; TRBD1, the table's D call, lacks a check against the DNA. The CDR3 length equals 21 residues, ends included. Germline V gene data show CDR1 as SGHRS and CDR2 as YFSETQ. The CDR3 sequence: CASGLVQGNTGELFFGGPLTF.

The chain uses TRBV25-1 and TRBJ2-3; TRBD2 aligns across 9 bases. The length of the CDR3 is 16 residues. The junction had 8 bases not matched to a gene; V was cut back by 4 bases and J by 3 bases. Germline V CDR1 and CDR2: MGHDK, SYGVNS. For the CDR3, the DNA is TGTGCCAGCAGTGCTCCGCGGGCGGGGGGGACAGATACGCAGTATTTT. Translating it yields CASSAPRAGGTDTQYF.

This clonotype was counted a few times. This chain joins TRBV15 and TRBJ1-5; no clear D. The ends were cut back, 0 bases at V and 5 bases at J, with 11 bases in the middle. The germline V gene encodes CDR1 LNHNV and CDR2 YYDKDF (reference sequence). CDR3 length: 15 amino acids. CDR3 region: CATSRDLGRYQPQHF. The CDR3 DNA reads TGTGCCACCAGCAGAGACCTAGGACGGTATCAGCCCCAGCATTTT. Full variable domain (remainder filled in from reference TRBV15 and TRBJ1-5): DAMVIQNPRYQVTQFGKPVTLSCSQTLNHNVMYWYQQKSSQAPKLLFHYYDKDFNNEADTPDNFQSRRPNTSFCFLDIRSPGLGDTAMYLCATSRDLGRYQPQHFGDGTRLSIL.

The V gene is TRBV9, the J gene TRBJ2-7; TRBD1 or TRBD2 may be the D gene (5 bases each). The V and J ends lost 4 bases and 7 bases respectively, with 21 bases between them. The CDR3 has 15 amino acids. Germline CDR1 reads SGDLS; CDR2 reads YYNGEE. The CDR3 sequence: CASSPRDRAGQEQYF. In DNA form, the CDR3 reads TGTGCCAGCAGCCCTCGGGACCGGGCAGGTCAGGAGCAGTACTTC.

At least ten counts were recorded for this clonotype. The V call is TRBV6-5, the J call TRBJ2-5; TRBD1 agrees at 7 bases. J was trimmed by 2 bases and V by 6 bases; bases with no gene match: 21. The CDR3 is made up of 19 amino acids. Germline V gene data show CDR1 as MNHEY and CDR2 as SVGAGI. The CDR3 DNA sequence: TGTGCCAGCAGACAGAGCAGGGGGTTGCCCTCCTGGGGGCAAGAGACCCAGTACTTC. Residues: CASRQSRGLPSWGQETQYF.

About this clonotype: The final CDR3 position lacks the conserved phenylalanine or tryptophan, pointing to a likely read error. The DNA is omitted, as the CDR3 cannot be located on it reliably, and the CDR3 follows TCRdb's listing. This chain uses TRBV19 with TRBJ1-4; TRBD1, the table's D call, was not compared with the DNA. Germline V gene sequence: CDR1 LNHDA, CDR2 SQIVND (reference sequence). The CDR3 sequence runs 9 residues, both termini included. CDR3 residues: CASSIIRQG.

This clonotype has a count of ten or more. This chain joins TRBV7-9 and TRBJ1-2, with D uncertain. Germline V lookup: CDR1 SEHNR, CDR2 FQNEAQ (reference sequence). V was pared by 5 bases and J by 3 bases, with 19 bases between. The CDR3 length is 16 residues. The CDR3: CASSPLWEGSDYGYTF. The CDR3 DNA sequence: TGTGCCAGCAGCCCCTTGTGGGAGGGTTCGGACTATGGCTACACCTTC.

This clonotype was counted many times. The chain is built from TRBV20-1 and TRBJ1-5; no firm D call. CDR3 length: 16 amino acids. Germline-derived CDR1 and CDR2 are DFQATT and SNEGSKA (reference sequence). The germline V and J ends were trimmed by 3 bases and 6 bases, with 21 bases remaining between them. CDR3: CSASPRPPVWGQPQHF. The CDR3, as DNA: TGCAGTGCTAGTCCACGCCCCCCAGTTTGGGGTCAGCCCCAGCATTTT.

The chain has TRBV2 and TRBJ2-3; TRBD2 matches 15 bases. The CDR3 covers 18 residues. V dropped 6 bases and J dropped 2; count of bases not matched to a gene: 9. Germline V gene data show CDR1 as SNHLY and CDR2 as FYNNEI. CDR3 nucleotide sequence: TGTGCCAGCAGCAGGACTAGCGGGGGGGCAGGGTCCACAGATACGCAGTATTTT. This codes for CASSRTSGGAGSTDTQYF.

In this sample, this clonotype turned up once. V is TRBV20-1 and J is TRBJ2-3, with 9 bases that match TRBD2. CDR1 is DFQATT, CDR2 SNEGSKA, per germline (reference sequence). V dropped 7 bases and J dropped 2; count of bases not matched to a gene: 13. The CDR3 contains 16 residues. The CDR3 sequence: CSVYSSGTAFTDTQYF. In DNA, the CDR3 is TGCAGTGTCTACTCTAGCGGGACAGCGTTCACAGATACGCAGTATTTT.

In this sample, this clonotype turned up a few times. The chain uses TRBV20-1 and TRBJ2-7; no clear D gene. V was trimmed by 3 bases and J by 1 base, leaving 10 bases between them. From germline, CDR1 is DFQATT and CDR2 SNEGSKA (reference sequence). The CDR3 extends over 13 amino acids. For the CDR3, the DNA is TGCAGTGCTAGCCCCCCAGTTTCCTACGAGCAGTACTTC. Protein product: CSASPPVSYEQYF.

The chain carries TRBV9 and TRBJ1-1; possible D gene TRBD1, 6 bases. Germline-derived CDR1 and CDR2 are SGDLS and YYNGEE. Trimming took off 2 bases at V and 3 bases at J, with 14 bases between the two ends. The CDR3 extends over 15 amino acids. CDR3 in amino acids: CASSVTGSVDTEAFF. As DNA, the CDR3 is TGTGCCAGCAGCGTTACAGGGAGCGTCGACACTGAAGCTTTCTTT.

As regards this clonotype: One end of the junction varies from germline; a read error may be responsible. The gene calls are TRBV15 and TRBJ1-1, with a weak D call TRBD1 (5 bases). CDR1 and CDR2 (germline): LNHNV, YYDKDF (reference sequence). The CDR3 is 14 amino acids. In DNA form, the CDR3 reads TGTGCCACCAACAGAGAACAGGAGCACACTGAAGCTCTCTTT. This translates into CATNREQEHTEALF.

At least ten counts were recorded for this clonotype. This sequence joins TRBV4-2 and TRBJ1-6; tentatively, D is TRBD1 (6 bases). CDR1 LGHNA and CDR2 YNFKEQ come from the germline V gene. The CDR3 extends over 13 amino acids. V lost 0 bases and J 18 bases, leaving 15 bases between the germline ends. CDR3 nucleotide sequence: TGTGCCAGCAGCCAAGATGGCTTTGCAGGGGCCCACTTT. Translated, it gives CASSQDGFAGAHF.

The genes are TRBV19 and TRBJ2-2; maybe TRBD2 (8 bases). Germline assignment: CDR1 LNHDA and CDR2 SQIVND (reference sequence). The length of the CDR3 is 17 residues. V dropped 5 bases and J dropped 2 bases, with 18 bases sitting between them. Written as DNA, the CDR3 is TGTGCCAGTAGTCGGGACAGCGGGAGTATTAACACCGGGGAGCTGTTTTTT. This gives the protein CASSRDSGSINTGELFF.

The chain carries TRBV6-1 and TRBJ1-6; the match to TRBD1 covers 7 bases. J was trimmed by 0 bases and V by 4 bases; bases with no gene match: 3. This CDR3 has 16 residues. Germline CDR1 is MNHNS and CDR2 is SASEGT. The DNA for the CDR3 is TGTGCCAGCAGTGCGGGGACAGTCTCCTATAATTCACCCCTCCACTTT. It specifies CASSAGTVSYNSPLHF.

As regards this clonotype: The conserved final phenylalanine or tryptophan is absent from the CDR3, which likely points to a read error. This chain uses TRBV5-5 with TRBJ1-4; tentatively, D is TRBD1 (5 bases). This CDR3 has 14 amino acids. The germline gives CDR1 SGHKS, CDR2 YYEKEE (reference sequence). V was trimmed by 3 bases and J by 8 bases, leaving 14 bases between them. CDR3 sequence (DNA): TGTGCCAGCAGCTCCGGGACGGCCCCAGAAAAACTGTTTCTT. Protein: CASSSGTAPEKLFL.

This clonotype has a count of ten or more. The chain is built from TRBV20-1 and TRBJ1-4; D is uncertain. The CDR3 is made up of 14 amino acids. V lost 3 bases to trimming and J lost 2 bases, with 10 bases between them. Germline V gene data show CDR1 as DFQATT and CDR2 as SNEGSKA (reference sequence). Here the CDR3 DNA reads TGCAGTGCTAGTAAAGGGAGTACTAATGAAAAACTGTTTTTT. It translates to CSASKGSTNEKLFF.